The clone carrying this T cell receptor (beta chain) was counted only a few times. Antigen: not known. The PCR was carried out with 60 Vbeta primers and 13 Jbeta primers. The table came from immunoSEQ multiplex PCR; TCRdb's copy has only in-frame clones and leaves some out. Among about 140,000 clones listed, around 80% were seen once. The CDR3 spans 13 residues. Looked up from germline, CDR1 is MNHEY and CDR2 is SVGAGI. The germline V and J ends were trimmed by 6 bases and 5 bases, with 10 bases remaining between them. This sample was taken from a study of cytomegalovirus exposure and HLA in healthy donors. Study conclusions and caveats: V segments that were indistinguishable, TRBV6-2 and TRBV6-3 among them, were omitted from analysis.

Sequenced: PBMCs. The TCR was taken from a female donor in good health and CMV-seronegative. V gene TRBV6-5 combines with J gene TRBJ1-4; D is unclear. CDR3 protein: CASSMSENEKLFF. Here the CDR3 DNA reads TGTGCCAGCAGCATGTCGGAGAATGAAAAACTGTTTTTT.